This T cell receptor (beta chain) was found in a study of cytomegalovirus exposure and HLA in healthy donors. As regards this clone: Its antigen is unidentified.

Study-level results: Specific recognition of CMV antigens was confirmed in vitro for a few chains (all CMV-associated).

This CDR3 contains 14 residues. Trimming left V 1 base short and J 3 bases short, with 7 bases between. Germline V gene lookup returns CDR1 SGHTA and CDR2 FQGNSA. In the PCR, 60 Vbeta and 13 Jbeta primers were used. Repertoires were generated with immunoSEQ multiplex PCR, while TCRdb's copy carries only in-frame clones and drops some. In the table there are some 180,000 clones, 77% of which are singletons. The origin of this receptor is an older woman in good health and CMV-seropositive. What was sequenced was PBMCs. V is TRBV7-2 and J is TRBJ1-3; D unclear. The CDR3 here is CASSLGSGGNTIYF. CDR3 in DNA: TGTGCCAGCAGCTTAGGATCGGGTGGAAACACCATATATTTT.